The rows below give T cell receptor beta chains drawn from one sample of a study of blood T cell repertoires in COVID-19. Using immunoSEQ multiplex PCR, the repertoire was profiled, and TCRdb retains in-frame clones only, with some absent. The table includes about 34,000 clones, approximately 77% detected once. Sequencing was performed on peripheral blood. These receptors all come from a human donor in a cohort sampled during active COVID-19. Both conserved end residues are trimmed from each CDR3. Each record gives: V gene, CDR3 length, J gene, CDR3 protein.

V gene: TRBV5-1
CDR3 length: 12
J gene: TRBJ1-1
CDR3 protein: ASSRSLMNTEAF

V gene: TRBV11-2
CDR3 length: 13
J gene: TRBJ1-2
CDR3 protein: ASSLGLGGRYGYT

V gene: TRBV11-1
CDR3 length: 14
J gene: TRBJ2-3
CDR3 protein: ASSPRTPRESFLEY

V gene: TRBV7-3
CDR3 length: 13
J gene: TRBJ2-2
CDR3 protein: ASSPLRSDTGELF

V gene: TRBV5-1
CDR3 length: 12
J gene: TRBJ2-7
CDR3 protein: ASSLDGGAYEQY

V gene: TRBV6-5
CDR3 length: 11
J gene: TRBJ2-7
CDR3 protein: ASIFGESYEQY

V gene: TRBV7-6
CDR3 length: 11
J gene: TRBJ2-1
CDR3 protein: ASSPRADNEQF

V gene: TRBV2
CDR3 length: 12
J gene: TRBJ2-5
CDR3 protein: ASSWGQGRETQY

V gene: TRBV15
CDR3 length: 11
J gene: TRBJ2-5
CDR3 protein: ATSRVYTGGQY

V gene: TRBV29-1
CDR3 length: 10
J gene: TRBJ2-7
CDR3 protein: SVTTSSYEQY

V gene: TRBV11-3
CDR3 length: 13
J gene: TRBJ2-3
CDR3 protein: ASSLVAGGGDTQY

V gene: TRBV4-1
CDR3 length: 12
J gene: TRBJ2-7
CDR3 protein: ASSQAETSYEQY

V gene: TRBV29-1
CDR3 length: 13
J gene: TRBJ2-5
CDR3 protein: SVEKGGSHQETQY

V gene: TRBV15
CDR3 length: 11
J gene: TRBJ1-2
CDR3 protein: ATSPTGRRGYT

V gene: TRBV24-1
CDR3 length: 14
J gene: TRBJ2-4
CDR3 protein: ATSEAGTGVQNIQY

V gene: TRBV7-8
CDR3 length: 11
J gene: TRBJ2-7
CDR3 protein: ASRLSGRYEQY

V gene: TRBV7-2
CDR3 length: 12
J gene: TRBJ1-5
CDR3 protein: ASSLHYSNQPQH

V gene: TRBV5-1
CDR3 length: 13
J gene: TRBJ2-3
CDR3 protein: ASSFTRRGGDTQY

V gene: TRBV7-9
CDR3 length: 13
J gene: TRBJ2-1
CDR3 protein: ASSSGLAGGNEQF

V gene: TRBV28
CDR3 length: 13
J gene: TRBJ2-5
CDR3 protein: ASGGDPSGQETQY

V gene: TRBV7-8
CDR3 length: 14
J gene: TRBJ2-3
CDR3 protein: ASSLVGGPSRDTQY

V gene: TRBV27
CDR3 length: 12
J gene: TRBJ1-3
CDR3 protein: ASSLTGLGNTIY

V gene: TRBV13
CDR3 length: 14
J gene: TRBJ2-2
CDR3 protein: ASSLGAGVSTGELF

V gene: TRBV4-1
CDR3 length: 16
J gene: TRBJ2-2
CDR3 protein: ASSQDGASGSQSRELF

V gene: TRBV4-1
CDR3 length: 14
J gene: TRBJ1-2
CDR3 protein: ASSQIQGAYNYGYT

V gene: TRBV11-2
CDR3 length: 14
J gene: TRBJ2-1
CDR3 protein: ASSYLGTGSVYEQF

V gene: TRBV28
CDR3 length: 16
J gene: TRBJ2-1
CDR3 protein: ASSSLFRTSDSYNEQF

V gene: TRBV11-1
CDR3 length: 12
J gene: TRBJ2-3
CDR3 protein: ASSLEGGSDTQY

V gene: TRBV6-5
CDR3 length: 11
J gene: TRBJ1-4
CDR3 protein: ASRRGTNEKLF

V gene: TRBV4-1
CDR3 length: 15
J gene: TRBJ2-1
CDR3 protein: ASSQDPRGDSYNEQF

V gene: TRBV7-6
CDR3 length: 12
J gene: TRBJ2-7
CDR3 protein: ASSPGTGGWEQY

V gene: TRBV9
CDR3 length: 14
J gene: TRBJ2-3
CDR3 protein: ASSVGTSGITDTQY

V gene: TRBV5-6
CDR3 length: 13
J gene: TRBJ2-4
CDR3 protein: ASSLRELAKNIQY

V gene: TRBV3-1/TRBV3-2
CDR3 length: 10
J gene: TRBJ1-2
CDR3 protein: ASSQDREGYT

V gene: TRBV11-2
CDR3 length: 14
J gene: TRBJ1-2
CDR3 protein: ASSSRTGGIGYGYT

V gene: TRBV19
CDR3 length: 12
J gene: TRBJ2-1
CDR3 protein: ASSISGGPVEQF

V gene: TRBV27
CDR3 length: 20
J gene: TRBJ2-2
CDR3 protein: ASSLSFPGQARRGTNTGELF

V gene: TRBV28
CDR3 length: 14
J gene: TRBJ1-6
CDR3 protein: ASSLAQGLGNSPLH

V gene: TRBV9
CDR3 length: 12
J gene: TRBJ1-2
CDR3 protein: ASSAQTGLYGYT

V gene: TRBV15
CDR3 length: 16
J gene: TRBJ2-2
CDR3 protein: ATSRGQFTFKNTGELF

V gene: TRBV20-1
CDR3 length: 9
J gene: TRBJ2-3
CDR3 protein: SASQIDTQY